This T cell receptor (beta chain) stems from a study of cytomegalovirus exposure and HLA in healthy donors. In the PCR, 60 Vbeta and 13 Jbeta primers were used. The table came from immunoSEQ multiplex PCR; TCRdb's copy has only in-frame clones and leaves some out. The sample yields approximately 290,000 clones, 80% seen once. The CDR3 consists of 15 residues. V trimming: 0 bases; J trimming: 5 bases; junction bases outside the gene matches: 6. The V gene's germline CDR1 is SGHRS and CDR2 YFSETQ. This receptor was taken from a girl aged 2-10 years in good health and CMV-seronegative. Sample: PBMCs. The chain is built from TRBV5-1 and TRBJ2-7; 9 positions match TRBD2. The CDR3 bases are TGCGCCAGCAGCTTGGGTAGCGGGAGTGTGGACGAGCAGTACTTC. It is translated as CASSLGSGSVDEQYF.